Shown below are 8 T cell receptor beta chains from a single sample sequenced in a study of Graves' ophthalmopathy and Graves' hyperthyroidism. The TCR beta CDR3 regions underwent amplification from RNA transcripts. The workflow started with a first-round RT-PCR run with HTBI primers and then moved on to a second-round multiplex PCR. TCRdb recomputed calls from the multiplex PCR reads with MiXCR, one row per CDR3 protein. The sample holds hundreds of thousands of distinct CDR3 sequences; under 15% are singletons and the top ten take roughly 10%. The material sequenced was blood. The receptors were sampled from a woman aged 25 to 39 with Graves' ophthalmopathy.

This clonotype was found once. The J gene is TRBJ2-2, the V gene TRBV24-1; TRBD2 aligns across 8 bases. The CDR3 length is 16 residues. Germline CDR1 reads KGHDR; CDR2 reads SFDVKD. V lost 5 bases, J lost 4 bases, and 8 bases stayed unmatched. This CDR3 reads CATSAALADSTGELFF. The CDR3 nucleotides are TGTGCCACCAGTGCCGCACTAGCGGACTCCACCGGGGAGCTGTTTTTT.

This clonotype was counted ten times or more. J is TRBJ2-6 and V is TRBV6-1; 7 bases fit TRBD1. The V gene's germline CDR1 is MNHNS and CDR2 SASEGT. This CDR3 contains 15 residues. With 7 bases clipped from V and 7 bases from J, the junction kept 10 bases outside the gene matches. DNA of the CDR3: TGTGCCAGCACACACAGGGGTATTTCAGCCAACGTCCTGACTTTC. Residues: CASTHRGISANVLTF.

This clonotype was recorded at least ten times. The chain combines TRBV20-1 with TRBJ1-1, with 9 bases matching TRBD1. Trimming at V came to 4 bases and at J to 6 bases, leaving 6 bases not matched to a gene. The CDR3 is 13 residues long. The germline V gene encodes CDR1 DFQATT and CDR2 SNEGSKA (reference sequence). DNA for the CDR3: TGCAGTGCTACGGACAGGGGAGGCCCTGAAGCTTTCTTT. Amino acid sequence: CSATDRGGPEAFF.

This clonotype came up many times. J is TRBJ2-7 and V is TRBV4-1, with a possible D match to TRBD2 (5 bases). Germline lookup yields CDR1 MGHRA and CDR2 YSYEKL. V lost 0 bases and J lost 2, with 11 bases in between. The CDR3 is 15 amino acids. CDR3 protein: CASSQERELPYEQYF. The CDR3 DNA reads TGCGCCAGCAGCCAAGAGAGGGAGCTTCCCTACGAGCAGTACTTC.

In its sample, this clonotype was seen many times. The chain couples TRBV20-1 to TRBJ1-1, with 9 bases identical to TRBD1. Germline trimming cut 6 bases from V and 7 bases from J; bases unmatched to any gene: 9. Germline V lookup: CDR1 DFQATT, CDR2 SNEGSKA (reference sequence). The CDR3 runs 13 residues. In DNA form, the CDR3 reads TGCAGTGCCGTACAGGGGGCTGACAGTGAAGCTTTCTTT. Its translation is CSAVQGADSEAFF.

This clonotype was seen at least ten times. The V gene is TRBV15, the J gene TRBJ2-2; TRBD1 matches 8 bases. The V segment lost 4 bases and the J segment 4 bases; nucleotides outside the gene matches: 8. Germline V gene data show CDR1 as LNHNV and CDR2 as YYDKDF (reference sequence). The CDR3 has 16 residues. The CDR3, as DNA: TGTGCCACCAGCACCTCAGGGGGCTATAGCACCGGGGAGCTGTTTTTT. Translating gives CATSTSGGYSTGELFF.

The chain links TRBV6-2 or TRBV6-3 to TRBJ2-7, with D tentatively TRBD2 (7 bases). This CDR3 spans 15 amino acids. V was clipped by 0 bases and J by 4 bases, with 13 bases between them. Per germline, CDR1 MNHEY and CDR2 SVGEGT. In DNA form, the CDR3 reads TGTGCCAGCAGTTACTCGCTCGGGGGGCCTTACGAGCAGTACTTC. Protein: CASSYSLGGPYEQYF.

At least ten counts were recorded for this clonotype. The chain employs TRBV6-5 and TRBJ1-2; TRBD1 might be the D (5 bases). The CDR3 runs to 14 residues. The germline V and J ends were trimmed by 5 bases and 3 bases, with 13 bases remaining between them. CDR1 and CDR2 from the germline V gene are MNHEY and SVGAGI. The CDR3 DNA is TGTGCCAGCAGTCCTGTCGGGGGGGACTATGGCTACACCTTC. It translates to CASSPVGGDYGYTF.